This passage covers 10 T cell receptor beta chains from one sample sequenced in a study of blood T cell repertoires in COVID-19. The data were produced by immunoSEQ multiplex PCR, yet TCRdb's version contains in-frame clones alone and is incomplete. The sample includes 80,000 or so clones, approximately 85% of them seen just once. The sequencing sample was made of peripheral blood. The receptors here all came from a man between 50 and 59 years old with COVID-19, enrolled during active disease.

V and J are TRBV6-5 and TRBJ2-1; TRBD1 agrees at 7 bases. CDR1 MNHEY and CDR2 SVGAGI come from the germline V gene. This CDR3 is built from 15 residues. J lost 4 bases, V lost 6 bases, and 9 bases had no gene match. The CDR3 DNA reads TGTGCCAGCAGCCCGGACAGGCTTTTGTACAATGAGCAGTTCTTC. This gives the protein CASSPDRLLYNEQFF.

The chain's CDR3 is CASARTVSTDTQYF. In DNA, the CDR3 is TGTGCCAGCGCCCGGACAGTGAGCACAGATACGCAGTATTTT. The chain couples TRBV6-5 to TRBJ2-3; the D gene is possibly TRBD1 (6 bases). The V end lost 8 bases, the J end lost 0 bases, and 12 bases lay between the germline ends. This CDR3 contains 14 residues. CDR1 and CDR2 from the germline V gene are MNHEY and SVGAGI.

J is TRBJ2-1 and V is TRBV2; 9 nucleotides match TRBD2. Germline V CDR1 and CDR2: SNHLY, FYNNEI. This CDR3 comprises 15 residues. The V gene end was trimmed by 4 bases and the J gene end by 10 bases; junction bases not matched to a gene: 11. The CDR3 loop reads CASSGLAGDPGEQFF. The CDR3 DNA is TGTGCCAGCAGTGGGTTAGCGGGAGACCCAGGGGAGCAGTTCTTC.

The sample holds a few counts of this clone. The rearrangement joins TRBV28 to TRBJ2-1; TRBD2 matches at 10 bases. V lost 7 bases, J lost 6 bases, and 3 bases stayed unmatched. The CDR3 runs to 13 residues. Germline CDR1 is MDHEN and CDR2 is SYDVKM. This CDR3 reads CASTSSGSNEQFF. For the CDR3, the DNA is TGTGCCAGCACCTCTAGCGGGAGCAATGAGCAGTTCTTC.

The chain couples TRBV19 to TRBJ1-4; D call uncertain. Trimming took off 8 bases at V and 0 bases at J, with 10 bases between the two ends. This CDR3 is 14 amino acids long. Germline CDR1 LNHDA, CDR2 SQIVND (reference sequence). Written as DNA, the CDR3 is TGTGCCAGTCTAAAGCTTGCAACTAATGAAAAACTGTTTTTT. It yields the protein CASLKLATNEKLFF.

DNA of the CDR3: TGTGCCAGCTCCCCCGGGACAGGGGGCGGAGAGACCCAGTACTTC. Its protein is CASSPGTGGGETQYF. The gene calls are TRBV18 and TRBJ2-5, with 12 nucleotides matching TRBD1. The CDR3 has 15 amino acids. V was pared by 6 bases and J by 4 bases, with 6 bases of the junction left unmatched. The V gene's germline CDR1 is KGHSH and CDR2 LQKENI.

The J gene is TRBJ2-3, the V gene TRBV29-1; TRBD2 is a possible D gene (6 bases). This CDR3 region has 14 residues. Trimming removed 5 bases at V and 0 bases at J, with 12 bases between. Looked up from germline, CDR1 is SQVTM and CDR2 is ANQGSEA. CDR3: CSVWDGTSTDTQYF. The CDR3 DNA follows: TGCAGCGTTTGGGATGGGACTAGCACAGATACGCAGTATTTT.

V and J are TRBV11-2 and TRBJ1-1, with TRBD1 matching 7 bases. This CDR3 has 15 residues. Germline CDR1 SGHAT, CDR2 FQNNGV. V lost 5 bases and J lost 2; bases outside the gene matches: 8. CDR3 nucleotide sequence: TGTGCCAGCAGCCGCCCGACAGGGACCAACACTGAAGCTTTCTTT. Encoded protein: CASSRPTGTNTEAFF. Filled out from reference TRBV11-2 and TRBJ1-1, the complete variable domain reads EAGVAQSPRYKIIEKRQSVAFWCNPISGHATLYWYQQILGQGPKLLIQFQNNGVVDDSQLPKDRFSAERLKGVDSTLKIQPAKLEDSAVYLCASSRPTGTNTEAFFGQGTRLTVV.

The V call is TRBV24-1, the J call TRBJ2-3; D is unresolved. This CDR3 has 12 residues. Germline CDR1 KGHDR, CDR2 SFDVKD. Trimming removed 3 bases at V and 6 bases at J, with 6 bases between. DNA for the CDR3: TGTGCCACCAGTGATGTATCCGATACGCAGTATTTT. Translating gives CATSDVSDTQYF.

As DNA, the CDR3 is TGTGCCAGCAGCTCGGGCCGACTAGCGGGAGGTTCCGGGGAGCTGTTTTTT. Translation: CASSSGRLAGGSGELFF. This sequence joins TRBV5-4 and TRBJ2-2; 13 bases are shared with TRBD2. V lost 3 bases to trimming and J lost 6 bases; unmatched junction nucleotides: 8. CDR1 and CDR2 (germline): SGHNT, YYREEE (reference sequence). The CDR3 is made up of 17 amino acids.